A selection of T cell receptor beta chains follows, all from one sample in a study of Graves' ophthalmopathy and Graves' hyperthyroidism. From the multiplex PCR reads, TCRdb called clonotypes with MiXCR, one entry per CDR3 protein. The sample has 300,000 to 400,000 distinct CDR3 sequences; 17% are singletons. Source material: peripheral blood. The receptors derive from an adult man with Graves' ophthalmopathy. The CDR3 runs from the conserved cysteine through the conserved F or W. Each record gives: J gene, clone size, V gene, D gene, CDR3 protein, CDR3 DNA. D genes are given only for firm matches. The size field is filled for only some rows; it gives once, few, many or a size class.

>TRBJ1-1|many|TRBV20-1|TRBD1
CSARPTGLLTGAFF
TGCAGTGCTAGACCGACAGGGTTACTGACTGGGGCTTTCTTT
>TRBJ1-2|many|TRBV3-1|TRBD1
CASSNHDRDYGYTF
TGTGCCAGCAGTAACCACGACAGGGACTATGGCTACACCTTC
>TRBJ2-7|few|TRBV6-5|TRBD1
CASSYHLTGGKYEQYF
TGTGCCAGCAGTTACCATCTGACAGGGGGCAAATACGAGCAGTACTTC
>TRBJ2-7|many|TRBV12-3/TRBV12-4|NA
CASSFSRPDEQYF
TGTGCCAGCAGTTTCAGTAGGCCCGACGAGCAGTACTTC
>TRBJ1-2|many|TRBV30|TRBD1
CAWGDRAGYTF
TGTGCCTGGGGGGACAGGGCAGGCTACACCTTC
>TRBJ2-2|many|TRBV6-2/TRBV6-3|NA
CASSYGTPTGELFF
TGTGCCAGCAGTTACGGGACTCCCACCGGGGAGCTGTTTTTT
>TRBJ1-3|many|TRBV15|NA
CATSRDLTSGNTIYF
TGTGCCACCAGCAGAGATCTAACATCTGGAAACACCATATATTTT
>TRBJ2-6|many|TRBV6-2/TRBV6-3|NA
CASSYAGSGSGANVLTF
TGTGCCAGCAGTTACGCAGGGTCGGGCTCTGGGGCCAACGTCCTGACTTTC
>TRBJ1-6|few|TRBV4-1|TRBD1
CASGGQANSPLHF
TGCGCCAGCGGAGGACAGGCGAATTCACCCCTCCACTTT
>TRBJ2-7|many|TRBV28|TRBD1
CASSPGQGWTYEQYF
TGTGCCAGCAGTCCGGGACAGGGGTGGACCTACGAGCAGTACTTC
>TRBJ2-7|many|TRBV5-1|TRBD1
CASSLEQGAYEQYF
TGCGCCAGCAGCTTAGAACAGGGGGCCTACGAGCAGTACTTC
>TRBJ1-2|few|TRBV7-8|NA
CASSLAPGYGYTF
TGTGCCAGCAGCTTAGCGCCAGGATATGGCTACACCTTC
>TRBJ2-5|few|TRBV18|TRBD1
CASSPMTGRGETQYF
TGTGCCAGCTCACCAATGACAGGGCGTGGAGAGACCCAGTACTTC
>TRBJ1-2|NA|TRBV30|TRBD1
CAWSPTGKGVGYTF
TGTGCCTGGTCTCCGACAGGGAAAGGCGTTGGCTACACCTTC
>TRBJ1-1|many|TRBV7-2|TRBD1
CASSLLGGTGEAFF
TGTGCCAGCAGCTTATTAGGGGGGACAGGTGAAGCTTTCTTT
>TRBJ1-3|many|TRBV6-1|NA
CASSRGPDGTIYF
TGTGCCAGCAGTCGGGGCCCGGATGGCACCATATATTTT
>TRBJ1-2|few|TRBV28|NA
CASSFVGLEDGYSF
TGTGCCAGCAGTTTTGTGGGGCTCGAGGATGGCTACAGCTTC
>TRBJ2-7|many|TRBV30|NA
CAWSDGLKEQYF
TGTGCCTGGAGCGATGGGCTTAAGGAGCAGTACTTC
>TRBJ2-3|many|TRBV12-3/TRBV12-4|NA
CASSLSGYDTQYF
TGTGCCAGCAGTTTGTCAGGGTACGATACGCAGTATTTT
>TRBJ2-7|NA|TRBV7-2|NA
CASSLEGGIYEQYF
TGTGCCAGCAGCTTAGAGGGCGGGATCTACGAGCAGTACTTC
>TRBJ2-3|NA|TRBV27|NA
CTSSFGSPSADTQYF
TGTACCAGCAGTTTCGGGAGTCCCTCCGCAGATACGCAGTATTTT
>TRBJ2-5|many|TRBV9|NA
CASSVALQGAETQYF
TGTGCCAGCAGCGTAGCTCTCCAGGGAGCAGAGACCCAGTACTTC
>TRBJ2-7|many|TRBV4-1|NA
CASSQFERTTEQYF
TGCGCCAGCAGCCAATTTGAACGGACGACCGAGCAGTACTTC
>TRBJ2-5|many|TRBV9|TRBD2
CASSVSLAGGGETQYF
TGTGCCAGCAGCGTATCCCTAGCGGGAGGTGGAGAGACCCAGTACTTC
>TRBJ1-6|many|TRBV20-1|NA
CSAYRPAGSYNSPLHF
TGCAGTGCCTACAGACCGGCCGGCTCATATAATTCACCCCTCCACTTT
>TRBJ1-2|many|TRBV4-1|NA
CASSQEDGGIYGYTF
TGCGCCAGCAGCCAAGAGGACGGGGGGATCTATGGCTACACCTTC
>TRBJ1-6|many|TRBV2|NA
CASNGQLNSPLHF
TGTGCCAGCAATGGACAGCTTAATTCACCCCTCCACTTT
>TRBJ1-1|many|TRBV28|NA
CASSLNSGGSPTANTEAFF
TGTGCCAGCAGTTTAAATAGCGGGGGCAGCCCGACCGCGAACACTGAAGCTTTCTTT
>TRBJ2-5|few|TRBV6-1|NA
CASSEWDLWGTQYF
TGTGCCAGCAGTGAGTGGGATCTTTGGGGGACTCAGTACTTC
>TRBJ2-5|many|TRBV2|NA
CASSGTEGETQYF
TGTGCCAGCAGTGGGACAGAAGGAGAGACCCAGTACTTC
>TRBJ1-3|many|TRBV6-1|NA
CASSEWLSGNTIYF
TGTGCCAGCAGTGAATGGCTCTCTGGAAACACCATATATTTT
>TRBJ2-5|many|TRBV20-1|TRBD1
CSASRSRTGLRETQYF
TGCAGTGCTAGCCGCAGCCGGACAGGGTTACGAGAGACCCAGTACTTC
>TRBJ2-2|many|TRBV4-2|TRBD2
CASSPQAAGGTNTGELFF
TGTGCCAGCAGCCCCCAGGCAGCGGGAGGGACGAACACCGGGGAGCTGTTTTTT
>TRBJ2-2|many|TRBV6-5|NA
CASRGPGDGELFF
TGTGCCAGCAGAGGACCAGGGGACGGGGAGCTGTTTTTT
>TRBJ2-2|NA|TRBV6-1|NA
CASSEALDTGELFF
TGTGCCAGCAGTGAAGCGCTTGACACCGGGGAGCTGTTTTTT
>TRBJ2-5|NA|TRBV20-1|NA
CSARVAGAPETQYF
TGCAGTGCTAGAGTCGCGGGGGCCCCGGAGACCCAGTACTTC
>TRBJ2-2|NA|TRBV29-1|NA
CSVGQVVTGELFF
TGCAGCGTTGGGCAGGTAGTAACCGGGGAGCTGTTTTTT
>TRBJ1-1|many|TRBV3-1|NA
CASSQEVGRAFF
TGTGCCAGCAGCCAAGAGGTTGGCAGAGCTTTCTTT
>TRBJ2-5|many|TRBV12-3/TRBV12-4|NA
CASSLVVRGAGETQYF
TGTGCCAGCAGTTTAGTAGTTCGGGGGGCGGGGGAGACCCAGTACTTC
>TRBJ1-6|many|TRBV6-2/TRBV6-3|NA
CASSYSGQGVSPLHF
TGTGCCAGCAGTTACTCTGGGCAGGGCGTCTCACCCCTCCACTTT
>TRBJ2-7|NA|TRBV20-1|TRBD2
CSAREGLAATGAEQYF
TGCAGTGCTAGGGAGGGACTAGCGGCTACGGGTGCAGAGCAGTACTTC
>TRBJ1-2|many|TRBV30|NA
CAWRVTPGQSSYTF
TGTGCCTGGAGGGTCACCCCTGGACAGTCTAGCTACACCTTC
>TRBJ2-2|many|TRBV2|TRBD2
CASSEAGGSGGKSLSGELFF
TGTGCCAGCAGTGAAGCCGGGGGCAGCGGGGGAAAGAGTTTGTCCGGGGAGCTGTTTTTT